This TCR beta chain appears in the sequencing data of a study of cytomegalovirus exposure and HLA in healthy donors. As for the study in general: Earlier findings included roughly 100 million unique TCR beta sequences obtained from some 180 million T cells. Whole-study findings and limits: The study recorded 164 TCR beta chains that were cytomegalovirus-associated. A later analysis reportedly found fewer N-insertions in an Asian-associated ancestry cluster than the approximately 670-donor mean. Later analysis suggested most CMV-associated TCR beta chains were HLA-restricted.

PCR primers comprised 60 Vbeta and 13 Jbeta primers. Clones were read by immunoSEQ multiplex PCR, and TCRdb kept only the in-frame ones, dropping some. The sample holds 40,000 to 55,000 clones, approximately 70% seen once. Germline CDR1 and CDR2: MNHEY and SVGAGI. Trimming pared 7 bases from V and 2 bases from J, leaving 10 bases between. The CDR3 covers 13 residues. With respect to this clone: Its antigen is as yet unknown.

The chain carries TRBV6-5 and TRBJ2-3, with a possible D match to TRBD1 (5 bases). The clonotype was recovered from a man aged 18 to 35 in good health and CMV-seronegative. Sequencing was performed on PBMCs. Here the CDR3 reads CASKDSLTDTQYF. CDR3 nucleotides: TGTGCCAGCAAAGACAGCCTCACAGATACGCAGTATTTT.